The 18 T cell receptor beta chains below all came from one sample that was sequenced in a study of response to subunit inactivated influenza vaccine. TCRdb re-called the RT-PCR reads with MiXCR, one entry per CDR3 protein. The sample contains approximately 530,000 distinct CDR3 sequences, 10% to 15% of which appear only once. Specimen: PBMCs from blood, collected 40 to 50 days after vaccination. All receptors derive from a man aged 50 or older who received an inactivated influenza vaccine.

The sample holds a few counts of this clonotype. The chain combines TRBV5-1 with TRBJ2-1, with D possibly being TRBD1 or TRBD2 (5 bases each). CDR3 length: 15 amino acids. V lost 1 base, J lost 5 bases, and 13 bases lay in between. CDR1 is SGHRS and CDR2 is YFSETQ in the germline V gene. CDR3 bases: TGCGCCAGCAGCTTGATTCCGGGGCCGGACAATGAGCAGTTCTTC. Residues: CASSLIPGPDNEQFF.

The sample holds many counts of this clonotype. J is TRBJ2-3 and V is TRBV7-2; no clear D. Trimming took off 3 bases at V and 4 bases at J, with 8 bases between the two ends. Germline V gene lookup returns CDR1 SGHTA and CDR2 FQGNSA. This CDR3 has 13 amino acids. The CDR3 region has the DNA TGTGCCAGCAGCTTTTCAAAACCAGATACGCAGTATTTT. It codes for CASSFSKPDTQYF.

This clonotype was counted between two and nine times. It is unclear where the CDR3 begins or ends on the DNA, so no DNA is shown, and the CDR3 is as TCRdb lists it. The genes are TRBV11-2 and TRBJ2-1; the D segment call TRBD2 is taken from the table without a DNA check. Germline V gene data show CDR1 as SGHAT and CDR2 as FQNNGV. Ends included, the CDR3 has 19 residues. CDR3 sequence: CASSLFLGFGGGATFGAFF.

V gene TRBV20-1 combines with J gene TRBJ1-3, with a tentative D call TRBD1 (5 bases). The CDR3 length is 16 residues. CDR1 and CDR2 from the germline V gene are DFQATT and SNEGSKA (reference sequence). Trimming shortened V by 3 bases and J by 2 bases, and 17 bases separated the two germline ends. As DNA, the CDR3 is TGCAGTGCTAGGACTTCTACAGGCAACCCTGGAAACACCATATATTTT. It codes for CSARTSTGNPGNTIYF.

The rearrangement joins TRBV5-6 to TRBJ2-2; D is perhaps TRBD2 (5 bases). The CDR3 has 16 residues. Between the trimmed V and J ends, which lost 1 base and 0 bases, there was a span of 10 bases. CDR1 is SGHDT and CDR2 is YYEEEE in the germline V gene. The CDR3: CASSLIYGTNTGELFF. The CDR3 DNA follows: TGTGCCAGCAGCTTGATATACGGGACGAACACCGGGGAGCTGTTTTTT.

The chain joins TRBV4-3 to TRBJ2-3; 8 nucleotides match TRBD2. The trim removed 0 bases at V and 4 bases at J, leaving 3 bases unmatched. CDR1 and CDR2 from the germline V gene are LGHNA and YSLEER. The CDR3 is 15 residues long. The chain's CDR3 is CASSQEYGRADTQYF. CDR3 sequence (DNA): TGCGCCAGCAGCCAAGAGTACGGGAGGGCAGATACGCAGTATTTT.

The CDR3 here is CASSEPSGRNEQFF. The CDR3 DNA is TGTGCCAGCAGTGAGCCTAGCGGGAGAAATGAGCAGTTCTTC. The rearrangement links TRBV2 to TRBJ2-1, with TRBD2 matching over 10 bases. The V gene end was trimmed by 3 bases and the J gene end by 7 bases; junction bases not matched to a gene: 3. The CDR3 contains 14 residues. Looked up from germline, CDR1 is SNHLY and CDR2 is FYNNEI.

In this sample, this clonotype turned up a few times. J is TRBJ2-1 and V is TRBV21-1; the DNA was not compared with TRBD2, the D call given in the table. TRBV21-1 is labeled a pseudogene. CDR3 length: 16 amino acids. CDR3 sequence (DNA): TGTGCCAGCAGCGTCCCAAGGCTAGCGGAAGGCAATGAGCAGTTCTTC. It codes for CASSVPRLAEGNEQFF.

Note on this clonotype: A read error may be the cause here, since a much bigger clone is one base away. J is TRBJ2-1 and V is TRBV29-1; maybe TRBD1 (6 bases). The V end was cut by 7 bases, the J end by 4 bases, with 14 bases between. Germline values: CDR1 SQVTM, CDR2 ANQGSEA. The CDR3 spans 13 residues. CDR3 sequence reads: CSARQAYYNEQFF. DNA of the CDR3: TGCAGCGCCCGACAGGCCTATTACAATGAGCAGTTCTTC.

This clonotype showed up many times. The CDR3 DNA is TGCAGTGCTAGAGTTGGGAGCTCCTACAATGAGCAGTTCTTC. Protein product: CSARVGSSYNEQFF. The rearrangement links TRBV20-1 to TRBJ2-1; D may be TRBD2 (5 bases). Trimming shortened V by 1 base and J by 0 bases, and 7 bases separated the two germline ends. CDR3 length equals 14 residues. CDR1 and CDR2 from the germline V gene are DFQATT and SNEGSKA (reference sequence).

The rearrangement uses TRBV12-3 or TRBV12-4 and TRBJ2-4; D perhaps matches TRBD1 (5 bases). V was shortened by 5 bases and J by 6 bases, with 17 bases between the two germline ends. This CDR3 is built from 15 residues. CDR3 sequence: CASSHPQGSRNIQYF. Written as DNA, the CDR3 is TGTGCCAGCAGTCACCCTCAGGGTTCTAGAAACATTCAGTACTTC.

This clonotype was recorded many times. The CDR3 reads CASRESSYNEQFF. The CDR3 DNA reads as TGCGCCAGCAGAGAGAGCTCCTACAATGAGCAGTTCTTC. This chain uses TRBV5-1 with TRBJ2-1, with unresolved D. The CDR3 loop spans 13 amino acids. V lost 5 bases, J lost 0 bases, and 6 bases lay in between. Germline V gene data show CDR1 as SGHRS and CDR2 as YFSETQ.

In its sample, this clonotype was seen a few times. This CDR3 reads CASSLSERGAAYEQYF. The CDR3 DNA sequence: TGTGCCAGCAGCTTAAGTGAGCGGGGGGCCGCCTACGAGCAGTACTTC. The chain carries TRBV7-8 and TRBJ2-7; 9 nucleotides align to TRBD2. The V and J ends lost 2 bases and 2 bases, in that order; junction bases with no gene match: 7. CDR1 and CDR2 (germline): SGHVS, FQNEAQ. The CDR3 length is 16 residues.

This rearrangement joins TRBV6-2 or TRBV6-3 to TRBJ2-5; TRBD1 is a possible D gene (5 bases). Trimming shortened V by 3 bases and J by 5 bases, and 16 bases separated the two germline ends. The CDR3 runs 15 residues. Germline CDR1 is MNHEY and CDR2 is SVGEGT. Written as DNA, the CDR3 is TGTGCCAGCAGTTATCACCCCGAACAGGTCGAGACCCAGTACTTC. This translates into CASSYHPEQVETQYF.

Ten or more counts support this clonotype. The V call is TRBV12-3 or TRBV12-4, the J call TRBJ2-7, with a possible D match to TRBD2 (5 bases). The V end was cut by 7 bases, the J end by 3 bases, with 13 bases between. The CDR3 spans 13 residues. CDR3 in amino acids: CASMKNRGYEQYF. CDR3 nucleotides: TGTGCCAGCATGAAGAACCGGGGCTACGAGCAGTACTTC.

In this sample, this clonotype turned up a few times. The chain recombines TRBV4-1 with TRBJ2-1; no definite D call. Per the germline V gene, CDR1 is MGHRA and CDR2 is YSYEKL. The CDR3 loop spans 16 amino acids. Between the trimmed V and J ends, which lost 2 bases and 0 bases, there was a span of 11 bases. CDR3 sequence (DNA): TGCGCCAGCAGCCAAACACGGGCTAGCTCCTACAATGAGCAGTTCTTC. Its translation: CASSQTRASSYNEQFF.

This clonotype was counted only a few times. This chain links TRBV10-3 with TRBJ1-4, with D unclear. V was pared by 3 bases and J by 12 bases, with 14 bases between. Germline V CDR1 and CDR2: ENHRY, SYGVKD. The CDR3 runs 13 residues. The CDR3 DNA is TGTGCCATCAGTGACGGCCTCGAGCAGGAACTGTTTTTT. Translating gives CAISDGLEQELFF.

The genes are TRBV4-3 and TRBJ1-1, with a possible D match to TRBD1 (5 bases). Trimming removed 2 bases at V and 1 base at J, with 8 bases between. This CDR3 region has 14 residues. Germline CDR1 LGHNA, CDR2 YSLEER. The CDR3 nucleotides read TGCGCCAGCAGCCAAATTGGACAGAACACTGAAGCTTTCTTT. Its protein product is CASSQIGQNTEAFF.